What follows are 8 T cell receptor beta chains derived from one specimen sequenced in a study of cytomegalovirus exposure and HLA in healthy donors. 60 Vbeta and 13 Jbeta primers were used in PCR. Only in-frame clones appear in the TCRdb table, and some are missing; sequencing was by immunoSEQ multiplex PCR. Found here are about 100,000 clones, around 76% of them singletons; the top ten hold less than 9%. Source material: PBMCs. The receptors come from a man between 35 and 55 years old in good health and CMV-seropositive.

As regards this clone: The junction departs from germline at one end; a sequencing error may be responsible. V usage is TRBV6-1 and J usage is TRBJ2-2; 11 positions agree with TRBD2. From germline, CDR1 is MNHNS and CDR2 SASEGT. This CDR3 has 15 amino acids. The CDR3 nucleotides are TGTGCCAGCACTGAAACTAGCGGGAGTCCCGGGGAGCTGTTTTTT. It is translated as CASTETSGSPGELFF.

This clone has only a few counts. V gene TRBV28 combines with J gene TRBJ1-2, with 9 bases identical to TRBD1. CDR3 size: 17 residues. Germline V gene data show CDR1 as MDHEN and CDR2 as SYDVKM. V dropped 4 bases and J dropped 4; count of bases not matched to a gene: 13. CDR3 DNA: TGTGCCAGCAGTTCACTAGGGACAGGGAGAGAGGGCTATGGCTACACCTTC. Translation: CASSSLGTGREGYGYTF.

The chain carries TRBV2 and TRBJ1-5; D gene uncertain. This CDR3 has 13 amino acids. V shed 3 bases and J shed 5 bases, with 8 bases lying between them. Germline values: CDR1 SNHLY, CDR2 FYNNEI. CDR3 in DNA: TGTGCCAGCAGTGAGGTTCGGGATCAGCCCCAGCATTTT. Translation gives CASSEVRDQPQHF.

The chain links TRBV6-5 to TRBJ1-6; maybe TRBD1 (5 bases). Trimming cost V 0 bases and J 5 bases, with 8 bases left between them. Germline-derived CDR1 and CDR2 are MNHEY and SVGAGI. CDR3 length equals 15 residues. The CDR3 DNA follows: TGTGCCAGCAGTTACTCGTGGGGGGATAATTCACCCCTCCACTTT. It translates to CASSYSWGDNSPLHF.

A remark on this clone: A junction end diverges from the germline sequence, so it may reflect a read error. V and J are TRBV7-7 and TRBJ2-3, with 7 bases matching TRBD2. CDR1 and CDR2 (germline): SSHAT, FNYEAQ (reference sequence). The CDR3 has 15 residues. The CDR3 reads CASSLSAGETDTQYF. As DNA, the CDR3 is TGTGCTAGCAGCTTAAGCGCGGGAGAGACAGATACGCAGTATTTT.

This clone was detected once. V and J are TRBV29-1 and TRBJ2-2, with 7 bases aligning to TRBD1. Unmatched junction bases numbered 12, after V lost 7 bases and J lost 1 base. Germline lookup yields CDR1 SQVTM and CDR2 ANQGSEA. The CDR3 consists of 16 residues. CDR3 loop: CSARRAGTENTGELFF. CDR3 nucleotides: TGCAGCGCGCGAAGGGCCGGGACAGAGAACACCGGGGAGCTGTTTTTT.

The rearrangement uses TRBV28 and TRBJ1-5; D gene ambiguous. CDR3 length equals 11 residues. The V end lost 7 bases, the J end lost 6 bases, and 7 bases lay between the germline ends. Germline lookup yields CDR1 MDHEN and CDR2 SYDVKM. The CDR3 sequence: CASTAGQPQHF. The CDR3 nucleotides read TGTGCCAGCACCGCAGGTCAGCCCCAGCATTTT.

This sequence joins TRBV18 and TRBJ1-4; D might be TRBD1 (5 bases). There are 15 residues in the CDR3. In germline, CDR1 is KGHSH, CDR2 LQKENI. V lost 2 bases to trimming and J lost 4 bases, with 11 bases between them. The CDR3 loop is CASSPRDSLNEKLFF. The CDR3 nucleotides are TGTGCCAGCTCACCAAGAGACAGCCTTAATGAAAAACTGTTTTTT. The full variable domain, completed using reference TRBV18 and TRBJ1-4, is NAGVMQNPRHLVRRRGQEARLRCSPMKGHSHVYWYRQLPEEGLKFMVYLQKENIIDESGMPKERFSAEFPKEGPSILRIQQVVRGDSAAYFCASSPRDSLNEKLFFGSGTQLSVL.